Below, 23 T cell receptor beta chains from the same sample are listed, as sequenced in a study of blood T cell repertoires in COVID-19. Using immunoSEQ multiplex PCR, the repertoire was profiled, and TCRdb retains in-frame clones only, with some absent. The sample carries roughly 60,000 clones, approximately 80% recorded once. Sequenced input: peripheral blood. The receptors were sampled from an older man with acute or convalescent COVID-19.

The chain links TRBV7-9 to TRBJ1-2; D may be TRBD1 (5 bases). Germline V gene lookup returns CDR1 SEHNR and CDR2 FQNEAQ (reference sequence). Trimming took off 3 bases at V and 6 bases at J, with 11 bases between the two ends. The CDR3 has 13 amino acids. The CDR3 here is CASSLEGIDGYTF. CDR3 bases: TGTGCCAGCAGCTTGGAGGGGATAGATGGCTACACCTTC. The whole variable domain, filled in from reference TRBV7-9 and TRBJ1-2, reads DTGVSQNPRHKITKRGQNVTFRCDPISEHNRLYWYRQTLGQGPEFLTYFQNEAQLEKSRLLSDRFSAERPKGSFSTLEIQRTEQGDSAMYLCASSLEGIDGYTFGSGTRLTVV.

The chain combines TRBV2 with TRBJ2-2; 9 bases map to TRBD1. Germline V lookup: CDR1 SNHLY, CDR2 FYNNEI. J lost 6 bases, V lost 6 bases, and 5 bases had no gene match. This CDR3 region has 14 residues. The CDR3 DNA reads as TGTGCCAGCAGAGGACAGGGGATATCCGGGGAGCTGTTTTTT. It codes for CASRGQGISGELFF.

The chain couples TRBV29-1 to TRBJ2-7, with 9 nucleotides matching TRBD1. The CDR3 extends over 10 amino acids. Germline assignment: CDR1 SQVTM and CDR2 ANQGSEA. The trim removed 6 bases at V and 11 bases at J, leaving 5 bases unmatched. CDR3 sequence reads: CSVQQGAEYF. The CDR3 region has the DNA TGCAGCGTCCAACAGGGGGCAGAGTACTTC.

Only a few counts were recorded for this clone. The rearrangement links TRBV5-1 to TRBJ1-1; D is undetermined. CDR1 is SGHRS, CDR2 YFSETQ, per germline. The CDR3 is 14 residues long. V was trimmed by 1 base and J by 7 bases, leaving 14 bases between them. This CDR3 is CASSLLAGYVEAFF. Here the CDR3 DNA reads TGCGCCAGCAGCTTGTTAGCTGGGTACGTTGAAGCTTTCTTT.

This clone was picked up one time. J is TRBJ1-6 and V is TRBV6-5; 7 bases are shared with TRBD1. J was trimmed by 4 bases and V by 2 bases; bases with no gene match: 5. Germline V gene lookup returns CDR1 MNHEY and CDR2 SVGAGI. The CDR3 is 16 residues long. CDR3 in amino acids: CASSYSRGQYNSPLHF. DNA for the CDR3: TGTGCCAGCAGTTACAGCCGGGGACAGTATAATTCACCCCTCCACTTT.

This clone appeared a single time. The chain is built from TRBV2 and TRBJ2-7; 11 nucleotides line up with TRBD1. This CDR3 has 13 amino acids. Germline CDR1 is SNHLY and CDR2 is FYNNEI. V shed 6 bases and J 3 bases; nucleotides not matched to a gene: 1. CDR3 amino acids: CASRGTGGYEQYF. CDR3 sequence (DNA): TGTGCCAGCAGGGGGACAGGGGGCTACGAGCAGTACTTC.

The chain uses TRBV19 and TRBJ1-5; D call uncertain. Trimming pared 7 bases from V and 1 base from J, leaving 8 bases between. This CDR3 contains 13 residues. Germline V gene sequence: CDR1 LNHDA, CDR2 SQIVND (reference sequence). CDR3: CASMRESNQPQHF. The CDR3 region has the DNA TGTGCCAGTATGAGGGAAAGCAATCAGCCCCAGCATTTT.

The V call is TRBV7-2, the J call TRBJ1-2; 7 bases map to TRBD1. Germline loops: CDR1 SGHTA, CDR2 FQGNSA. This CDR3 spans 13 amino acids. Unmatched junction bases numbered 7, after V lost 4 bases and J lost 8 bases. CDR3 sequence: CASSSGQAGGYTF. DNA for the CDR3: TGTGCCAGCAGCTCCGGACAGGCGGGAGGCTACACCTTC.

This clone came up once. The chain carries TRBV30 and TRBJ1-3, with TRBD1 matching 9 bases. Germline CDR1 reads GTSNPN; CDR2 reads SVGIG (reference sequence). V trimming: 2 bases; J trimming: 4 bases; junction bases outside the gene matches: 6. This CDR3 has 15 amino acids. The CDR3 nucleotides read TGTGCCTGGAGTTACACCGGGACAGGGGGAAACACCATATATTTT. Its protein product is CAWSYTGTGGNTIYF.

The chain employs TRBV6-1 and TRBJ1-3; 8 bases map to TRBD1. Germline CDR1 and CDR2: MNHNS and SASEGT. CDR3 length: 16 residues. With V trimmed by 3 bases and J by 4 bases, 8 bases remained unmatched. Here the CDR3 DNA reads TGTGCCAGCAGTGAGGGCAGGGGGCAGTCGGGAAACACCATATATTTT. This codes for CASSEGRGQSGNTIYF.

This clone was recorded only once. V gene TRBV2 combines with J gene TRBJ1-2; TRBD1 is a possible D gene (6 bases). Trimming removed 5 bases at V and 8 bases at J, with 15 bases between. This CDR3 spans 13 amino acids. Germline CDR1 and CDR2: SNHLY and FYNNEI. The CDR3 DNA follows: TGTGCCAGCAGTCCCCTTGGGGGCGGCGGCTACACCTTC. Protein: CASSPLGGGGYTF.

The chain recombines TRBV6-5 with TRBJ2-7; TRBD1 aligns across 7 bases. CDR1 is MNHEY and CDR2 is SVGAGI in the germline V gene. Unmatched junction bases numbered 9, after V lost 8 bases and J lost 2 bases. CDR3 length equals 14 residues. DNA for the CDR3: TGTGCCAGCCGAGGGGACAGAACACCCTACGAGCAGTACTTC. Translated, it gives CASRGDRTPYEQYF.

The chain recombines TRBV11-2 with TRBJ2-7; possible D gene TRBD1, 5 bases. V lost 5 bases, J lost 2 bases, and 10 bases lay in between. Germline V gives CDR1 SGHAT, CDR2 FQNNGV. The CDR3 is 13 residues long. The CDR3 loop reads CASSIVGPYEQYF. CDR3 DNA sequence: TGTGCCAGCAGCATTGTGGGGCCCTACGAGCAGTACTTC.

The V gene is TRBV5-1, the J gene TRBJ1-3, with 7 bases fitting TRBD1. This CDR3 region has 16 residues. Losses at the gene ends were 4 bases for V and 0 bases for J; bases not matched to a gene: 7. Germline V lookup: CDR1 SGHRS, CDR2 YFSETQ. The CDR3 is CASSALDRASGNTIYF. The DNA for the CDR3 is TGCGCCAGCAGCGCTCTCGACAGGGCCTCTGGAAACACCATATATTTT. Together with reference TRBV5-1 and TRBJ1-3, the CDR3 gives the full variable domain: KAGVTQTPRYLIKTRGQQVTLSCSPISGHRSVSWYQQTPGQGLQFLFEYFSETQRNKGNFPGRFSGRQFSNSRSEMNVSTLELGDSALYLCASSALDRASGNTIYFGEGSWLTVV.

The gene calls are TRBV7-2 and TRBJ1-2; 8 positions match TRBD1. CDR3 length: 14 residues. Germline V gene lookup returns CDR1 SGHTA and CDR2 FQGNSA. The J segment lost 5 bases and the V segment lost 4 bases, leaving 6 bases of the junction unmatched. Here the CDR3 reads CASSSRTGRYGYTF. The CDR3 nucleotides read TGTGCCAGCAGCTCACGGACAGGGAGATATGGCTACACCTTC.

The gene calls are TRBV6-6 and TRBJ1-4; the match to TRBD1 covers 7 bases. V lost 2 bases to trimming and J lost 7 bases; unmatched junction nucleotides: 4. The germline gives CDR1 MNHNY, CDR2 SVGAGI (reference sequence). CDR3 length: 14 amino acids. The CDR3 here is CASSYEGAGEKLFF. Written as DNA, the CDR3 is TGTGCCAGCAGTTACGAGGGGGCAGGTGAAAAACTGTTTTTT.

The CDR3 protein is CASSPGQFGSPLHF. The CDR3 DNA reads as TGTGCCAGCTCACCGGGACAGTTTGGATCACCCCTCCACTTT. The V and J genes are TRBV18 and TRBJ1-6; 7 bases fit TRBD1. Germline V lookup: CDR1 KGHSH, CDR2 LQKENI. The CDR3 spans 14 residues. Losses at the gene ends were 3 bases for V and 10 bases for J; bases not matched to a gene: 6.

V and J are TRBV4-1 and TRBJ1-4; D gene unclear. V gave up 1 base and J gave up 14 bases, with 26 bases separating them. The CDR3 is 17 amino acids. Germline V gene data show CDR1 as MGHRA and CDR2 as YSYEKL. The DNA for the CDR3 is TGCGCCAGCAGCCAAGTCGGGGAGGGCCTGAAAATGAAAAGGCTGTTTTTT. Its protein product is CASSQVGEGLKMKRLFF.

The CDR3 region is CASSEYREREAFF. As DNA, the CDR3 is TGTGCCAGCAGTGAGTACAGGGAAAGGGAAGCTTTCTTT. The V and J genes are TRBV6-1 and TRBJ1-1; TRBD1 might be the D (6 bases). V lost 3 bases to trimming and J lost 8 bases, with 13 bases between them. CDR1 and CDR2 (germline): MNHNS, SASEGT. The CDR3 is made up of 13 amino acids.

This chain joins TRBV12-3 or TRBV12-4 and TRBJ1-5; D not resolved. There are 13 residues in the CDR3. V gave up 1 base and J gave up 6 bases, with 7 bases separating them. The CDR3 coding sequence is TGTGCCAGCAGTTTAGTTGGGAGTCAGCCCCAGCATTTT. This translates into CASSLVGSQPQHF.

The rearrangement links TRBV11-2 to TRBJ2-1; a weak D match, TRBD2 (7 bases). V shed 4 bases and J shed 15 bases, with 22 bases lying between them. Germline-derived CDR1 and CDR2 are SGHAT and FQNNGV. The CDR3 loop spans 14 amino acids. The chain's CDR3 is CASSSRVMGGPLFF. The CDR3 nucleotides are TGTGCCAGCAGCTCCCGCGTGATGGGGGGGCCGCTGTTCTTC.

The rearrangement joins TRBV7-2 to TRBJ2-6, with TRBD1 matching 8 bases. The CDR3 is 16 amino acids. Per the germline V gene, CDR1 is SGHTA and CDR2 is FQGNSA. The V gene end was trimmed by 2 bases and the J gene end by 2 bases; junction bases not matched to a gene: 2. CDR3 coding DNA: TGTGCCAGCAGCTTAACGACAGGGGCTGGGGCCAACGTCCTGACTTTC. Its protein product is CASSLTTGAGANVLTF.

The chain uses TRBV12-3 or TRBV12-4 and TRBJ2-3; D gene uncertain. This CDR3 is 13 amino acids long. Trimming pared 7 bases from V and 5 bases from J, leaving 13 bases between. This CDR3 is CASTSQILDTQYF. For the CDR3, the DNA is TGTGCCAGCACCTCGCAGATTCTAGATACGCAGTATTTT.